Presented here are 16 T cell receptor beta chains from one specimen sequenced in a study of CD8 T cells in Susac syndrome. Random hexamers were used to reverse transcribe an amount of about 0.45 to 1 ug RNA. TCRdb used MiXCR to reprocess the immunoSEQ multiplex PCR reads, holding one entry per CDR3 protein. The sample has roughly 160,000 distinct CDR3 sequences; around 94% are singletons. Sequencing was done on a sample of CD4+ T cells from PBMCs. The origin of the receptors is a human donor in good health.

The chain employs TRBV15 and TRBJ2-7, with 7 bases matching TRBD2. The CDR3 is 14 amino acids. Germline-derived CDR1 and CDR2 are LNHNV and YYDKDF (reference sequence). The ends lost 5 bases at V and 5 bases at J; junction bases unmatched: 9. The CDR3 loop reads CATSLGLGGDEQYF. The CDR3 DNA reads as TGTGCCACCAGCCTAGGACTAGGCGGCGACGAGCAGTACTTC.

The rearrangement uses TRBV6-6 and TRBJ2-7; D might be TRBD1 (6 bases). Germline CDR1 and CDR2: MNHNY and SVGAGI (reference sequence). The CDR3 contains 13 residues. The germline V and J ends were trimmed by 7 bases and 3 bases, with 13 bases remaining between them. The CDR3 protein is CASKAGDYYEQYF. The CDR3 DNA follows: TGTGCCAGCAAGGCAGGGGATTACTACGAGCAGTACTTC.

The rearrangement uses TRBV28 and TRBJ1-3, with D unresolved. The CDR3 consists of 12 residues. V was pared by 2 bases and J by 4 bases, with 3 bases between. In germline, CDR1 is MDHEN, CDR2 SYDVKM. CDR3 nucleotide sequence: TGTGCCAGCAGTTTAATCGGAAACACCATATATTTT. This translates into CASSLIGNTIYF.

This chain joins TRBV20-1 and TRBJ2-5; D is perhaps TRBD1 (6 bases). Per germline, CDR1 DFQATT and CDR2 SNEGSKA (reference sequence). The CDR3 has 11 amino acids. V was cut by 5 bases and J by 4 bases, with 8 bases left in between. CDR3 DNA: TGCAGTGCTGTACAGGGAGAGACCCAGTACTTC. It is translated as CSAVQGETQYF.

In its sample, this clonotype was seen a few times. The genes are TRBV20-1 and TRBJ2-5; 12 bases line up with TRBD2. The CDR3 length is 16 residues. Trimming cost V 0 bases and J 5 bases; bases outside gene matches: 7. Germline lookup yields CDR1 DFQATT and CDR2 SNEGSKA (reference sequence). The CDR3 DNA sequence: TGCAGTGCTAGAGATTCTAGCGGGGGGGCCTGGGAGACCCAGTACTTC. It specifies CSARDSSGGAWETQYF.

This chain links TRBV6-5 with TRBJ1-1; TRBD1 agrees at 7 bases. V was clipped by 4 bases and J by 4 bases; unmatched bases: 6. This CDR3 contains 14 residues. Germline CDR1 is MNHEY and CDR2 is SVGAGI. The CDR3 loop is CASSSLRGGTEAFF. The DNA of the CDR3 is TGTGCCAGCAGTTCCCTCAGGGGGGGCACTGAAGCTTTCTTT.

The rearrangement uses TRBV14 and TRBJ2-3; TRBD1 is a possible D gene (6 bases). There are 15 residues in the CDR3. V lost 0 bases to trimming and J lost 5 bases, with 12 bases between them. Germline V gene lookup returns CDR1 SGHDN and CDR2 FVKESK. The CDR3 bases are TGTGCCAGCAGCCAAGATTCCAGGGGACAAGATACGCAGTATTTT. It translates to CASSQDSRGQDTQYF.

The CDR3 DNA reads as TGTGCCTGGAGTCCGGGACAGGGTCGCTACGAGCAGTACTTC. The encoded protein is CAWSPGQGRYEQYF. This chain links TRBV30 with TRBJ2-7; 9 nucleotides match TRBD1. There are 14 residues in the CDR3. CDR1 is GTSNPN, CDR2 SVGIG, per germline (reference sequence). V gave up 2 bases and J gave up 3 bases; unmatched junction bases: 5. Full variable domain (remainder filled in from reference TRBV30 and TRBJ2-7): SQTIHQWPATLVQPVGSPLSLECTVEGTSNPNLYWYRQAAGRGLQLLFYSVGIGQISSEVPQNLSASRPQDRQFILSSKKLLLSDSGFYLCAWSPGQGRYEQYFGPGTRLTVT.

The J gene is TRBJ2-1, the V gene TRBV28; no reliable D call. The CDR3 extends over 12 amino acids. V was cut by 5 bases and J by 4 bases, with 6 bases left in between. Germline values: CDR1 MDHEN, CDR2 SYDVKM. The DNA of the CDR3 is TGTGCCAGCAGTACGCGGTACAATGAGCAGTTCTTC. Translating it yields CASSTRYNEQFF.

The rearrangement uses TRBV27 and TRBJ1-2; 7 nucleotides align to TRBD1. V gave up 4 bases and J gave up 3 bases; unmatched junction bases: 11. CDR3 size: 16 residues. The germline gives CDR1 MNHEY, CDR2 SMNVEV (reference sequence). The CDR3 nucleotides are TGTGCCAGCAGTTCGGTCAACAGGGGAGGCGACTATGGCTACACCTTC. Amino acid sequence: CASSSVNRGGDYGYTF.

The V gene is TRBV4-2, the J gene TRBJ1-2; 7 bases fit TRBD1. Germline CDR1 is LGHNA and CDR2 is YNFKEQ. V was pared by 6 bases and J by 3 bases, with 13 bases of the junction left unmatched. The CDR3 has 16 residues. CDR3 sequence: CASSPASGTDYYGYTF. The CDR3 nucleotides are TGTGCCAGCAGTCCAGCGTCCGGGACAGACTACTATGGCTACACCTTC.

The J gene is TRBJ2-3, the V gene TRBV29-1, with D maybe TRBD1 (7 bases). This CDR3 region has 14 residues. V was pared by 4 bases and J by 3 bases, with 14 bases between. CDR1 is SQVTM, CDR2 ANQGSEA, per germline. The CDR3 spells CSVVEGARTDTQYF. The CDR3 DNA reads as TGCAGCGTTGTGGAGGGGGCCAGGACAGATACGCAGTATTTT.

The chain couples TRBV6-2 or TRBV6-3 to TRBJ1-5, with D possibly being TRBD1 (5 bases). V lost 8 bases to trimming and J lost 7 bases, with 12 bases between them. CDR3 length: 12 residues. The germline CDR1 and CDR2 sequences are MNHEY and SVGEGT. The CDR3 sequence: CASGARDQPQHF. CDR3 nucleotide sequence: TGTGCCAGCGGGGCCAGGGACCAGCCCCAGCATTTT.

This clonotype has only one observation. As DNA, the CDR3 is TGCAGTGCTAGAGATAGGACTACGGTAGATACGCAGTATTTT. It specifies CSARDRTTVDTQYF. The chain uses TRBV20-1 and TRBJ2-3; weak D call: TRBD2 (6 bases). Germline V gene sequence: CDR1 DFQATT, CDR2 SNEGSKA (reference sequence). Trimming left V 0 bases short and J 5 bases short, with 12 bases between. The CDR3 has 14 residues.

The chain combines TRBV7-6 with TRBJ2-7; 8 bases fit TRBD1. The V and J ends lost 5 bases and 4 bases, in that order; junction bases with no gene match: 7. Germline CDR1 is SGHVS and CDR2 is FNYEAQ. CDR3 length: 14 residues. CDR3: CASSPSGTGYEQYF. DNA for the CDR3: TGTGCCAGCAGCCCCTCCGGGACAGGTTACGAGCAGTACTTC.

Turning to this clonotype: Relative to the germline gene, one junction end is altered; a read error may explain this. The rearrangement links TRBV4-3 to TRBJ2-7; unclear D gene. CDR1 is LGHNA, CDR2 YSLEER, per germline. This CDR3 spans 13 amino acids. The DNA for the CDR3 is TGTGCCAGCAGCCGCGACCGGTCCTACGAGCAGTACTTC. Its translation is CASSRDRSYEQYF.